This is a list of T cell receptor beta chains from one sample in a study of identical twins. One entry per CDR3 protein, called by TCRdb with MiXCR from the 5' RACE reads. The sample includes under 1 million distinct CDR3 sequences, over 9% of them seen just once. This same sample was also part of a study on yellow fever vaccine responses in identical twins.

The material sequenced was PBMCs. These receptors were collected from a woman aged 18-29 years in good health. CDR3s include the opening cysteine and the closing phenylalanine or tryptophan. Fields, in order: J gene, clone size, V gene, D gene, CDR3 DNA, CDR3 protein. The D gene is left open where the match is weak. Part of the rows lack a size; the others show once, few, many or a class for expanded clones.

J gene: TRBJ2-1; clone size: .; V gene: TRBV27; D gene: .; CDR3 DNA: TGTGCCAGCAGTTCACAGGGAATATACCCCTACAATGAGCAGTTCTTC; CDR3 protein: CASSSQGIYPYNEQFF
J gene: TRBJ2-1; clone size: few; V gene: TRBV15; D gene: TRBD2; CDR3 DNA: TGTGCCACCAAGTCTAGCGGGGGAGGTGAGCAGTTCTTC; CDR3 protein: CATKSSGGGEQFF
J gene: TRBJ2-7; clone size: .; V gene: TRBV4-1; D gene: TRBD2; CDR3 DNA: TGCGCCAGCAGCCAAGTGGTAGCGGGAGGGTACGAGCAGTACTTC; CDR3 protein: CASSQVVAGGYEQYF
J gene: TRBJ2-1; clone size: few; V gene: TRBV4-1; D gene: .; CDR3 DNA: TGCGCCAGCAGCCCTCAACAGGCCCGAGGGGGAGCTACCTACAATGAGCAGTTCTTC; CDR3 protein: CASSPQQARGGATYNEQFF
J gene: TRBJ2-3; clone size: few; V gene: TRBV5-1; D gene: TRBD2; CDR3 DNA: TGCGCCAGCAGCAGGGGAACCGGGACTAGCGGGGGAACTAGCACAGATACGCAGTATTTT; CDR3 protein: CASSRGTGTSGGTSTDTQYF
J gene: TRBJ2-5; clone size: many; V gene: TRBV12-3/TRBV12-4; D gene: TRBD1; CDR3 DNA: TGTGCCAGCAGTGCAACAGGGGGACGAGAGACCCAGTACTTC; CDR3 protein: CASSATGGRETQYF
J gene: TRBJ2-5; clone size: few; V gene: TRBV29-1; D gene: .; CDR3 DNA: TGCAGCGTTGAGACGGATGCCACGGAGGCCCAGTACTTC; CDR3 protein: CSVETDATEAQYF
J gene: TRBJ1-2; clone size: many; V gene: TRBV10-3; D gene: TRBD1; CDR3 DNA: TGTGCCATCAGTGACACAGGGGGTCGCTCATATGGCTACACCTTC; CDR3 protein: CAISDTGGRSYGYTF
J gene: TRBJ1-2; clone size: few; V gene: TRBV20-1; D gene: .; CDR3 DNA: TGCAGTGCTAGGCTAGTGGCAGCCTATACTAACTATGGCTACACCTTC; CDR3 protein: CSARLVAAYTNYGYTF
J gene: TRBJ2-3; clone size: .; V gene: TRBV2; D gene: .; CDR3 DNA: TGTGCCAGCAGTGAACGGCAGACAGATACGCAGTATTTT; CDR3 protein: CASSERQTDTQYF
J gene: TRBJ2-3; clone size: .; V gene: TRBV6-1; D gene: .; CDR3 DNA: TGTGCCAGTAGAGTAACAGGGCCGCCAGATACGCAGTATTTT; CDR3 protein: CASRVTGPPDTQYF
J gene: TRBJ1-2; clone size: few; V gene: TRBV15; D gene: .; CDR3 DNA: TGTGCCACCAGCGGCACAGGGTCCCGATTAGGCGGCTACACCTTC; CDR3 protein: CATSGTGSRLGGYTF
J gene: TRBJ1-4; clone size: few; V gene: TRBV7-9; D gene: .; CDR3 DNA: TGTGCCAGCAGCTTAAAACAGTTGGATGAAAAACTGTTTTTT; CDR3 protein: CASSLKQLDEKLFF
J gene: TRBJ2-5; clone size: .; V gene: TRBV24-1; D gene: .; CDR3 DNA: TGTGCCACCAGTCAAAACGCGAGGCAGCAAGAGACCCAGTACTTC; CDR3 protein: CATSQNARQQETQYF
J gene: TRBJ2-7; clone size: .; V gene: TRBV6-9; D gene: TRBD2; CDR3 DNA: TGTGCCAGCAGTTACCCGACTAGCGGGTCTTACGAGCAGTACTTC; CDR3 protein: CASSYPTSGSYEQYF
J gene: TRBJ1-1; clone size: .; V gene: TRBV9; D gene: .; CDR3 DNA: TGTGCCAGCAGCGTAGGGGGCGGACTGAACACTGAAGCTTTCTTT; CDR3 protein: CASSVGGGLNTEAFF
J gene: TRBJ2-2; clone size: few; V gene: TRBV14; D gene: .; CDR3 DNA: TGTGCCAGCAGCCAAGTCGAGGGGGCGAACACCGGGGAGCTGTTTTTT; CDR3 protein: CASSQVEGANTGELFF
J gene: TRBJ2-5; clone size: few; V gene: TRBV29-1; D gene: .; CDR3 DNA: TGCAGCGTTGGGGATGGAGTAGAGACCCAGTACTTC; CDR3 protein: CSVGDGVETQYF
J gene: TRBJ2-2; clone size: few; V gene: TRBV5-6; D gene: .; CDR3 DNA: TGTGCCAGCAGCTTGTTCTTTCGACTGCCCGGGAACACCGGGGAGCTGTTTTTT; CDR3 protein: CASSLFFRLPGNTGELFF
J gene: TRBJ2-1; clone size: few; V gene: TRBV12-3/TRBV12-4; D gene: TRBD2; CDR3 DNA: TGTGCCAGCAGTCCGACTAGCGGGAGGGTAGGTGAGCAGTTCTTC; CDR3 protein: CASSPTSGRVGEQFF
J gene: TRBJ2-7; clone size: few; V gene: TRBV28; D gene: TRBD2; CDR3 DNA: TGTGCCAGCAGTTCCGGACTAGCGGGAGTTTATTACGAGCAGTACTTC; CDR3 protein: CASSSGLAGVYYEQYF
J gene: TRBJ2-5; clone size: few; V gene: TRBV7-8; D gene: TRBD2; CDR3 DNA: TGTGCCAGCAGCTTAAATGCGGGGGGAGAGACCCAGTACTTC; CDR3 protein: CASSLNAGGETQYF
J gene: TRBJ1-2; clone size: .; V gene: TRBV12-5; D gene: .; CDR3 DNA: TGTGCTAGTGGCTACGACACATGGATCTACTATGGCTACACCTTC; CDR3 protein: CASGYDTWIYYGYTF
J gene: TRBJ2-7; clone size: few; V gene: TRBV28; D gene: .; CDR3 DNA: TGTGCCAGCAGCCCTCAAGCGGGCTATGCCTACGAGCAGTACTTC; CDR3 protein: CASSPQAGYAYEQYF
J gene: TRBJ2-2; clone size: few; V gene: TRBV11-2; D gene: .; CDR3 DNA: TGTGCCAGCAGTTATAGCGTGAACACCGGGGAGCTGTTTTTT; CDR3 protein: CASSYSVNTGELFF
J gene: TRBJ2-7; clone size: .; V gene: TRBV4-2; D gene: .; CDR3 DNA: TGTGCCAGCAGCCCTGAGGTCACCGGGCACCGGAGCTCCTACGAGCAGTACTTC; CDR3 protein: CASSPEVTGHRSSYEQYF
J gene: TRBJ2-5; clone size: few; V gene: TRBV9; D gene: TRBD1; CDR3 DNA: TGTGCCAGCAGCCCTCAGCCTACAGGGGCCAAGACCCAGTACTTC; CDR3 protein: CASSPQPTGAKTQYF
J gene: TRBJ1-5; clone size: few; V gene: TRBV20-1; D gene: .; CDR3 DNA: TGCAGTGCTAGGGGTAGGGGGTTAAGCAATCAGCCCCAGCATTTT; CDR3 protein: CSARGRGLSNQPQHF
J gene: TRBJ2-3; clone size: .; V gene: TRBV6-2/TRBV6-3; D gene: .; CDR3 DNA: TGTGCCAGCAGGCACCGGGACGGAAAGAGCACAGATACGCAGTATTTT; CDR3 protein: CASRHRDGKSTDTQYF
J gene: TRBJ2-5; clone size: .; V gene: TRBV6-7; D gene: .; CDR3 DNA: TGTGCCAGCAGTTACCCTCCTGCGGGACAAGAGACCCAGTACTTC; CDR3 protein: CASSYPPAGQETQYF
J gene: TRBJ2-2; clone size: many; V gene: TRBV5-1; D gene: .; CDR3 DNA: TGCGCCAGCAGCTTGGAATGGGGACGCACCGGGGAGCTGTTTTTT; CDR3 protein: CASSLEWGRTGELFF
J gene: TRBJ2-3; clone size: few; V gene: TRBV11-3; D gene: TRBD2; CDR3 DNA: TGTGCCAGCAGCTGGAGAACTAGCGGTATAACAGATACGCAGTATTTT; CDR3 protein: CASSWRTSGITDTQYF
J gene: TRBJ2-3; clone size: .; V gene: TRBV13; D gene: .; CDR3 DNA: TGTGCCAGCAGCGGAGAGGGGGAGACCACAGATACGCAGTATTTT; CDR3 protein: CASSGEGETTDTQYF
J gene: TRBJ2-5; clone size: .; V gene: TRBV20-1; D gene: .; CDR3 DNA: TGCAGTGCCAAGGCGGGGTCGGGGTTCCAAGAGACCCAGTACTTC; CDR3 protein: CSAKAGSGFQETQYF
J gene: TRBJ1-5; clone size: few; V gene: TRBV4-1; D gene: .; CDR3 DNA: TGCGCCAGCAGCCAAGATCGGGCGGATTGGCAGCCCCAGCATTTT; CDR3 protein: CASSQDRADWQPQHF
J gene: TRBJ2-3; clone size: many; V gene: TRBV20-1; D gene: .; CDR3 DNA: TGCAGTGGAGGAGGTCGCACAGATACGCAGTATTTT; CDR3 protein: CSGGGRTDTQYF
J gene: TRBJ2-1; clone size: few; V gene: TRBV10-1; D gene: .; CDR3 DNA: TGCGCCAGCAGTGAGTCGACTCTTGGGGTCTACAATGAGCAGTTCTTC; CDR3 protein: CASSESTLGVYNEQFF
J gene: TRBJ2-5; clone size: few; V gene: TRBV28; D gene: TRBD1; CDR3 DNA: TGTGCCAGCAGGCACAGGGGGCGCACTGAGACCCAGTACTTC; CDR3 protein: CASRHRGRTETQYF
J gene: TRBJ1-1; clone size: .; V gene: TRBV7-2; D gene: .; CDR3 DNA: TGTGCCAGCAGCTTAGCGGGGCAGCCTGAAGCTTTCTTT; CDR3 protein: CASSLAGQPEAFF
J gene: TRBJ1-2; clone size: .; V gene: TRBV10-1; D gene: .; CDR3 DNA: TGCGCCAGCAGCGCCGGGACCTATGGCTACACCTTC; CDR3 protein: CASSAGTYGYTF
J gene: TRBJ2-1; clone size: .; V gene: TRBV5-4; D gene: .; CDR3 DNA: TGTGCCAGCAGCTTCGCAGGGACCGAGCAGTTCTTC; CDR3 protein: CASSFAGTEQFF
J gene: TRBJ2-2; clone size: .; V gene: TRBV4-2; D gene: TRBD2; CDR3 DNA: TGTGCCAGCAGCAGGACTAGCGGGGCCAACACCGGGGAGCTGTTTTTT; CDR3 protein: CASSRTSGANTGELFF
J gene: TRBJ2-7; clone size: .; V gene: TRBV25-1; D gene: .; CDR3 DNA: TGTGCCAGCACACCAGGCGGGGTAACCGAGCAGTACTTC; CDR3 protein: CASTPGGVTEQYF
J gene: TRBJ2-3; clone size: few; V gene: TRBV12-3/TRBV12-4; D gene: TRBD1; CDR3 DNA: TGTGCCAGCAGTTTGCGACAGGGGGGGCCAGATACGCAGTATTTT; CDR3 protein: CASSLRQGGPDTQYF
J gene: TRBJ2-3; clone size: .; V gene: TRBV12-3/TRBV12-4; D gene: TRBD2; CDR3 DNA: TGTGCCAGCAGTTTATTGGGACTAGCGGAGGACGTAGACGGGACAGATACGCAGTATTTT; CDR3 protein: CASSLLGLAEDVDGTDTQYF
J gene: TRBJ2-5; clone size: few; V gene: TRBV18; D gene: .; CDR3 DNA: TGTGCCAGCTCACCAAATGAAGAGACCCAGTACTTC; CDR3 protein: CASSPNEETQYF
J gene: TRBJ2-7; clone size: .; V gene: TRBV19; D gene: TRBD2; CDR3 DNA: TGTGCCAGTAGTATAGTCTCGAAGACTAGCGGTAGCTCCTACGAGCAGTACTTC; CDR3 protein: CASSIVSKTSGSSYEQYF
J gene: TRBJ2-5; clone size: few; V gene: TRBV3-1; D gene: TRBD1; CDR3 DNA: TGTGCCAGCAGCCTCCGTGGGACAGGGAAGGAAGAGACCCAGTACTTC; CDR3 protein: CASSLRGTGKEETQYF
J gene: TRBJ2-3; clone size: .; V gene: TRBV6-1; D gene: TRBD2; CDR3 DNA: TGTGCCACCGACCTAGCGGGGGGTCCAGATACGCAGTATTTT; CDR3 protein: CATDLAGGPDTQYF
J gene: TRBJ1-3; clone size: few; V gene: TRBV6-1; D gene: .; CDR3 DNA: TGTGCCAGCAGCCGGGGTAAGGACTCCTCTGGAAACACCATATATTTT; CDR3 protein: CASSRGKDSSGNTIYF
J gene: TRBJ2-6; clone size: few; V gene: TRBV11-1; D gene: TRBD1; CDR3 DNA: TGTGCCAGCACCCTCACAGGGGGGTTTACGTTTTCTGGGGCCAACGTCCTGACTTTC; CDR3 protein: CASTLTGGFTFSGANVLTF
J gene: TRBJ2-1; clone size: .; V gene: TRBV7-8; D gene: TRBD1; CDR3 DNA: TGTGCCAGCAGCCTCCGGACAGGGACAGCAGGCGATGAGCAGTTCTTC; CDR3 protein: CASSLRTGTAGDEQFF
J gene: TRBJ2-5; clone size: .; V gene: TRBV27; D gene: .; CDR3 DNA: TGTGCCACCCCCCCCCGGCCTCAAGAGACCCAGTACTTC; CDR3 protein: CATPPRPQETQYF
J gene: TRBJ2-6; clone size: many; V gene: TRBV24-1; D gene: TRBD1; CDR3 DNA: TGTGCCACCAGTGGAACAGGGGATGGGGCCAACGTCCTGACTTTC; CDR3 protein: CATSGTGDGANVLTF
J gene: TRBJ2-2; clone size: .; V gene: TRBV29-1; D gene: .; CDR3 DNA: TGCAGCGTTTTAGCCAGCGGGTACACCGGGGAGCTGTTTTTT; CDR3 protein: CSVLASGYTGELFF